These T cell receptor beta chains were read from a single sample in a study of cytomegalovirus exposure and HLA in healthy donors. Repertoires were generated with immunoSEQ multiplex PCR, while TCRdb's copy carries only in-frame clones and drops some. The top ten hold roughly 8.4% of the sample, which has about 98,000 clones, more than 60% seen once. Sequenced sample: PBMCs. These receptors all come from a human donor in good health. Both conserved end residues are part of each CDR3. A D gene is named only where the DNA matches it firmly. Only part of the rows carry a size: once, few, many, or a class if the clone is expanded.

clone size,D gene,V gene,J gene,CDR3 DNA,CDR3 protein
few,NA,TRBV19,TRBJ2-1,TGTGCCAGTAGTATAGGGGCTAGCGTCACCTACAATGAGCAGTTCTTC,CASSIGASVTYNEQFF
NA,NA,TRBV2,TRBJ2-5,TGTGCCAGTTACCGCAGCACGGGACAATCAGGGGAGACCCAGTACTTC,CASYRSTGQSGETQYF
NA,TRBD1,TRBV10-3,TRBJ1-5,TGTGCCATCAGTGAGTCGAGGACAGGGTTTCAGCCCCAGCATTTT,CAISESRTGFQPQHF
many,NA,TRBV25-1,TRBJ1-2,TGTGCCAGCAGCCTAGGAGTCGTTGGGGCCTACACCTTC,CASSLGVVGAYTF
NA,NA,TRBV29-1,TRBJ2-1,TGCAGCGTTAGGGACTTGAGCTCCTACAATGAGCAGTTCTTC,CSVRDLSSYNEQFF
few,TRBD1,TRBV5-6,TRBJ1-4,TGTGCCAGCAGCTTGCGAACAGGGGCGCAGGCGGAAAAACTGTTTTTT,CASSLRTGAQAEKLFF
NA,TRBD1,TRBV9,TRBJ1-2,TGTGCCAGCAGCGACACGGTTCTAGGACAGGGTGGTTACTATGGCTACACCTTC,CASSDTVLGQGGYYGYTF
once,TRBD1,TRBV5-1,TRBJ2-3,TGCGCCAGCAGCTTAACCGGGACAGGGGATACTAGCACAGATACGCAGTATTTT,CASSLTGTGDTSTDTQYF
NA,TRBD1,TRBV30,TRBJ1-1,TGTGCCTGGAGTTACGGGACAGTTCTCACTGAAGCTTTCTTT,CAWSYGTVLTEAFF
NA,NA,TRBV5-1,TRBJ2-2,TGCGCCAGCAGCCCCGGGACTGCGAACCGACCGGAGCTGTTTTTT,CASSPGTANRPELFF
NA,NA,TRBV2,TRBJ2-3,TGTGCCAGCAACCTACTAAATCCAGATACGCAGTATTTT,CASNLLNPDTQYF
NA,TRBD1,TRBV5-1,TRBJ1-4,TGCGCCAGCAGCTTGGACAGGGGAAACCCTAATGAAAAACTGTTTTTT,CASSLDRGNPNEKLFF
once,NA,TRBV2,TRBJ1-5,TGTGCCAGCAGTCCCGACAGGAATCAGCCCCAGCATTTT,CASSPDRNQPQHF
NA,TRBD1,TRBV30,TRBJ2-7,TGTGCCTGGGCGGGACAGGGACCCTACGAGCAGTACTTC,CAWAGQGPYEQYF
NA,NA,TRBV7-2,TRBJ1-1,TGTGCCAGCAGCTTAGGCCAGGGTTTGAACACTGAAGCTTTCTTT,CASSLGQGLNTEAFF
NA,NA,TRBV7-9,TRBJ2-2,TGTGCCAGCAGCACTACCGGGACAACCCACACCGGGGAGCTGTTTTTT,CASSTTGTTHTGELFF
NA,TRBD2,TRBV9,TRBJ2-1,TGTGCCAGCAGCGTTCGGGCTAGCGGGGAGAGCTCCTACAATGAGCAGTTCTTC,CASSVRASGESSYNEQFF
NA,TRBD1,TRBV11-1,TRBJ1-6,TGTGCCAGCAGCTTAGTGGACAGGGCAGGTTCACCCCTCCACTTT,CASSLVDRAGSPLHF
NA,TRBD1,TRBV29-1,TRBJ2-7,TGCAGCGTCAGGAAGACAGGGTCACACGAGCAGTACTTC,CSVRKTGSHEQYF
many,TRBD2,TRBV4-3,TRBJ2-1,TGCGCCAGCAGCCAAGTCGGACTAGTTAAGATGAGTCAAGAGCAGTTCTTC,CASSQVGLVKMSQEQFF
NA,NA,TRBV7-6,TRBJ2-7,TGTGCCAGCAGCCCAGGACTTTACGAGCAGTACTTC,CASSPGLYEQYF
NA,TRBD1,TRBV6-4,TRBJ2-1,TGTGCCAGCACCTTGGGACAGGGCTACAATGAGCAGTTCTTC,CASTLGQGYNEQFF
NA,NA,TRBV15,TRBJ1-5,TGTGCCACCAGGGGTAACAGGGATTATCAGCCCCAGCATTTT,CATRGNRDYQPQHF
NA,NA,TRBV5-4,TRBJ1-6,TGTGCCAGCAGCTTGCAACTTGTTAATTCACCCCTCCACTTT,CASSLQLVNSPLHF
NA,TRBD2,TRBV7-8,TRBJ2-5,TGTGCCAGCAGCTTATCCGCGGGAGGGGAGACCCAGTACTTC,CASSLSAGGETQYF
NA,NA,TRBV5-1,TRBJ1-5,TGCGCCAGCAGCTTGACAGGGAAGAGCAATCAGCCCCAGCATTTT,CASSLTGKSNQPQHF
large,TRBD2,TRBV30,TRBJ2-1,TGTGCCTGGAGTGTACTAGCGACCAATGAGCAGTTCTTC,CAWSVLATNEQFF
NA,NA,TRBV7-8,TRBJ1-5,TGTGCCAGCAGCTTAGATCGGCAGCCCCAGCATTTT,CASSLDRQPQHF
NA,TRBD1,TRBV6-1,TRBJ2-7,TGTGCCAGCCGGGACAGGGTCCACGAGCAGTACTTC,CASRDRVHEQYF
few,NA,TRBV10-3,TRBJ2-6,TGTGCCATCAGCGGACAGCCCTCTGGGGCCAACGTCCTGACTTTC,CAISGQPSGANVLTF
NA,NA,TRBV21-1,TRBJ1-4,TGTGCCAGCAAATGGACAGGGCTCGGGGAAAAACTGTTTTTT,CASKWTGLGEKLFF
NA,NA,TRBV15,TRBJ2-3,TGTGCCACCAGCAGAGATCAGGGACTGATCCGCACAGATACGCAGTATTTT,CATSRDQGLIRTDTQYF
NA,NA,TRBV6-6,TRBJ2-7,TGTGCCAGCAGTTACTCTCGGTACGAGCAGTACTTC,CASSYSRYEQYF
NA,TRBD1,TRBV29-1,TRBJ1-6,TGCAGCGTTGCCGGGACAGGGAATTCACCCCTCCACTTT,CSVAGTGNSPLHF
NA,TRBD1,TRBV29-1,TRBJ2-5,TGCAGCGCCTCGACAGGGGTGGGGACCCAGTACTTC,CSASTGVGTQYF
NA,NA,TRBV7-9,TRBJ1-6,TGTGCCAGCAGCTCGGCCGGGGGGACGCAACCCCTCCACTTT,CASSSAGGTQPLHF
NA,NA,TRBV7-9,TRBJ1-1,TGTGCCAGCAGCTTGTTGACGGGTAGGAAGACTGAAGCTTTCTTT,CASSLLTGRKTEAFF
NA,NA,TRBV19,TRBJ1-2,TGTGCCAGTAGTAAGCCCCCCGGGGTTGTGAGGGGGAACTATGGCTACACCTTC,CASSKPPGVVRGNYGYTF